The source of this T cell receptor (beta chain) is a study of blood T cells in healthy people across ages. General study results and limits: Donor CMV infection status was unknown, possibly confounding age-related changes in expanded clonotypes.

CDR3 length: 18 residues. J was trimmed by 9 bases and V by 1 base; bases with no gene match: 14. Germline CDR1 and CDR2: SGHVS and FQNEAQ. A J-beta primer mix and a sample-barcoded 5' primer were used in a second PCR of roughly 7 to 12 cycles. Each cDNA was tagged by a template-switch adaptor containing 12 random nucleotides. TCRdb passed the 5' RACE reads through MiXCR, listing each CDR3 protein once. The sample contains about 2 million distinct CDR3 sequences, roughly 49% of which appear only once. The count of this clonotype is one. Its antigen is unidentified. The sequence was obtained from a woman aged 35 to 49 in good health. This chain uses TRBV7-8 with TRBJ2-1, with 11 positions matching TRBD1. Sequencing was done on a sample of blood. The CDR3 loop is CASSLVLYGDRGDGEQFF. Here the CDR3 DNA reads TGTGCCAGCAGCTTAGTATTATATGGGGACAGGGGGGACGGTGAGCAGTTCTTC.